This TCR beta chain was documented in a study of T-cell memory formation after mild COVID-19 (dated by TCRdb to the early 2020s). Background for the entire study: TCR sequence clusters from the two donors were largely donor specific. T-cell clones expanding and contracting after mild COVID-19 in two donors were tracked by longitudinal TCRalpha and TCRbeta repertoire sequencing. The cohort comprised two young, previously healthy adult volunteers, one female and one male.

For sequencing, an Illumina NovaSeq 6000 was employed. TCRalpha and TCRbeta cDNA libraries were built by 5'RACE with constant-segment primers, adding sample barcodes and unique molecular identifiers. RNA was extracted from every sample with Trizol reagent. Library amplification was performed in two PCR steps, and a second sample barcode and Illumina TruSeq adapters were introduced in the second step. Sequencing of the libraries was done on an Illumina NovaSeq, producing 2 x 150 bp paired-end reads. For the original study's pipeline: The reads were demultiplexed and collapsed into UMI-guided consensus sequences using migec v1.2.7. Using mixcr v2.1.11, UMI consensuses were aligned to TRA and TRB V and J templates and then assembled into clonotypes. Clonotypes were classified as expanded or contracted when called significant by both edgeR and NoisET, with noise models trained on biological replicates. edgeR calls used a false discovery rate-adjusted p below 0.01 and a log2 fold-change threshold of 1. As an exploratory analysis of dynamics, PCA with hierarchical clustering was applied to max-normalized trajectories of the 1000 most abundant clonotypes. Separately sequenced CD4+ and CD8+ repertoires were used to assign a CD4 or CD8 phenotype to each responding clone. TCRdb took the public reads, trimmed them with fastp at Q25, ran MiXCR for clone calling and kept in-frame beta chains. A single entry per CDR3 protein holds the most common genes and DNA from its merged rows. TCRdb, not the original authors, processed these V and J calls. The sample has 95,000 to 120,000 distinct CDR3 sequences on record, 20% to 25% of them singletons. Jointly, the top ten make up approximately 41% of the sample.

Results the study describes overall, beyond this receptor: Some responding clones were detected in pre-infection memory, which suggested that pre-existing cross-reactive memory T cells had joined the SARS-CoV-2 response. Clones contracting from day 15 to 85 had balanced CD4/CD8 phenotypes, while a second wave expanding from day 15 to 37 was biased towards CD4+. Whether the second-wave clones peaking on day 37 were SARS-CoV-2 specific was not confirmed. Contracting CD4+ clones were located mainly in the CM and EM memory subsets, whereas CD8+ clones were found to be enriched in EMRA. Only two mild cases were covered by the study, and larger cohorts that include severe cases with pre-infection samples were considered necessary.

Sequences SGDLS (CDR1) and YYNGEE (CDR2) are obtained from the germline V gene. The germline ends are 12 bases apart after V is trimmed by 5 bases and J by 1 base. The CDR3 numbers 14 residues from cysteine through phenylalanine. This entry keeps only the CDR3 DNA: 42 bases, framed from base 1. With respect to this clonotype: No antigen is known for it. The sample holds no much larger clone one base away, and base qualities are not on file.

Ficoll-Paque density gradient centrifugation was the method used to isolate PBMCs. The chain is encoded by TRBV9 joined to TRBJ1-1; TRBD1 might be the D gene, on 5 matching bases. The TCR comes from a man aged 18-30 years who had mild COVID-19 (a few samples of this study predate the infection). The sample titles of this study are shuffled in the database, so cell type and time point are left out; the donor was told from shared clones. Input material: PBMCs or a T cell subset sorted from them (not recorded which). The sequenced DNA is TGTGCCAGCAGTTCCGGGGCTACGAACACTGAAGCTTTCTTT. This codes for CASSSGATNTEAFF.